Listed here are 26 T cell receptor beta chains from one sample, sequenced in a study of blood T cell repertoires in COVID-19. Assay used: immunoSEQ multiplex PCR; TCRdb lists only in-frame clones, some missing. The table records about 50,000 clones, approximately 90% of them present only once. Sequencing was carried out using peripheral blood. These TCRs come from a middle-aged man with acute or convalescent COVID-19.

This chain links TRBV24-1 with TRBJ1-2; D is unclear. Germline V gives CDR1 KGHDR, CDR2 SFDVKD. The length of the CDR3 is 17 residues. V was trimmed by 3 bases and J by 1 base, leaving 17 bases between them. The CDR3 is CATSDQVLAQFNYGYTF. In DNA form, the CDR3 reads TGTGCCACCAGTGATCAAGTGTTGGCCCAGTTTAACTATGGCTACACCTTC.

The rearrangement uses TRBV7-3 and TRBJ2-3; the match to TRBD2 covers 14 bases. The ends lost 5 bases at V and 10 bases at J; junction bases unmatched: 14. CDR3 length: 17 amino acids. The germline gives CDR1 SGHTA, CDR2 FQGTGA. CDR3 in amino acids: CASSNPTGTSGSWAQYF. CDR3 nucleotides: TGTGCCAGCAGCAACCCTACCGGGACTAGCGGGAGCTGGGCGCAGTATTTT.

The chain recombines TRBV5-1 with TRBJ1-1; D ambiguous. The V gene's germline CDR1 is SGHRS and CDR2 YFSETQ. The CDR3 is 16 amino acids. Trimming removed 0 bases from V and 0 bases from J, with 12 bases in between. CDR3 residues: CASSLGYANLNTEAFF. The CDR3 nucleotides are TGCGCCAGCAGCTTGGGGTACGCCAACTTGAACACTGAAGCTTTCTTT.

This clone was picked up a small number of times. The V call is TRBV7-2, the J call TRBJ1-2; 8 nucleotides agree with TRBD1. The V gene end was trimmed by 5 bases and the J gene end by 4 bases; junction bases not matched to a gene: 3. Germline values: CDR1 SGHTA, CDR2 FQGNSA. This CDR3 contains 13 residues. The CDR3 spells CASSRTGIYGYTF. CDR3 DNA sequence: TGTGCCAGCAGCCGGACAGGGATCTATGGCTACACCTTC.

V gene TRBV6-5 combines with J gene TRBJ2-2, with a possible D match to TRBD2 (5 bases). This CDR3 region has 15 residues. V lost 2 bases and J 0 bases, leaving 7 bases between the germline ends. Germline CDR1 is MNHEY and CDR2 is SVGAGI. CDR3 sequence reads: CASSYEEANTGELFF. The DNA for the CDR3 is TGTGCCAGCAGTTACGAGGAGGCGAACACCGGGGAGCTGTTTTTT.

The V call is TRBV2, the J call TRBJ2-1; 8 positions match TRBD2. With V trimmed by 8 bases and J by 4 bases, 7 bases remained unmatched. This CDR3 has 14 amino acids. The germline V gene encodes CDR1 SNHLY and CDR2 FYNNEI. CDR3 loop: CASPGRGIYNEQFF. Written as DNA, the CDR3 is TGTGCCAGCCCCGGGAGGGGGATATACAATGAGCAGTTCTTC.

This chain joins TRBV5-4 and TRBJ1-2; the D gene is possibly TRBD1 (5 bases). The germline CDR1 and CDR2 sequences are SGHNT and YYREEE (reference sequence). Deletions cut 4 bases from V and 4 bases from J, with 14 bases between. CDR3 length: 14 residues. This CDR3 reads CASSADISGYGYTF. The DNA of the CDR3 is TGTGCCAGCAGCGCGGACATTTCGGGCTATGGCTACACCTTC.

The chain recombines TRBV5-1 with TRBJ2-5; 9 nucleotides match TRBD1. The V segment lost 3 bases and the J segment 3 bases; nucleotides outside the gene matches: 12. The length of the CDR3 is 17 residues. Germline lookup yields CDR1 SGHRS and CDR2 YFSETQ. CDR3 protein: CASSSYRGRVEEETQYF. The CDR3 bases are TGCGCCAGCAGCTCTTACAGGGGGCGCGTGGAGGAAGAGACCCAGTACTTC.

The chain has TRBV19 and TRBJ1-1; D is ambiguous. The CDR3 runs to 13 residues. Germline CDR1 reads LNHDA; CDR2 reads SQIVND (reference sequence). The V end lost 2 bases, the J end lost 10 bases, and 14 bases lay between the germline ends. The CDR3 DNA sequence: TGTGCCAGTAGTATACGGGAGGAAGCGGGAGCTTTCTTT. Its translation is CASSIREEAGAFF.

The chain couples TRBV13 to TRBJ2-7; 9 positions match TRBD1. The CDR3 sequence is 15 residues long. Germline CDR1 and CDR2: PRHDT and FYEKMQ (reference sequence). The trim removed 3 bases at V and 6 bases at J, leaving 9 bases unmatched. The CDR3 here is CASSFTGTGSSEQYF. In nucleotides, the CDR3 is TGTGCCAGCAGCTTTACCGGGACAGGGAGTTCCGAGCAGTACTTC.

The chain employs TRBV12-5 and TRBJ2-7; 8 positions match TRBD1. Trimming removed 3 bases from V and 1 base from J; junction bases left unmatched: 5. The germline CDR1 and CDR2 sequences are LGHNT and FRNRAP. The CDR3 sequence is 15 residues long. CDR3 bases: TGTGCTAGTGGTTTTGTGAGGGACAGGTCCTACGAGCAGTACTTC. Protein sequence: CASGFVRDRSYEQYF.

This CDR3 is CASSRDGGTSHNEQFF. The CDR3 DNA is TGCGCCAGCAGCCGGGACGGAGGGACCTCACACAATGAGCAGTTCTTC. The chain is built from TRBV5-1 and TRBJ2-1; D perhaps matches TRBD2 (6 bases). This CDR3 spans 16 amino acids. From germline, CDR1 is SGHRS and CDR2 YFSETQ. V shed 4 bases and J shed 5 bases, with 19 bases lying between them. The variable domain in full, with the rest retrieved from reference TRBV5-1 and TRBJ2-1, is KAGVTQTPRYLIKTRGQQVTLSCSPISGHRSVSWYQQTPGQGLQFLFEYFSETQRNKGNFPGRFSGRQFSNSRSEMNVSTLELGDSALYLCASSRDGGTSHNEQFFGPGTRLTVL.

This chain joins TRBV6-5 and TRBJ2-7; 7 positions match TRBD2. The V gene end was trimmed by 8 bases and the J gene end by 3 bases; junction bases not matched to a gene: 13. This CDR3 spans 15 amino acids. Germline CDR1 MNHEY, CDR2 SVGAGI. The DNA for the CDR3 is TGTGCCAGCCTCGCGGGAGCGGGACGCCTCTACGAGCAGTACTTC. Translating gives CASLAGAGRLYEQYF.

The chain carries TRBV2 and TRBJ2-1; 9 bases line up with TRBD2. Germline assignment: CDR1 SNHLY and CDR2 FYNNEI. J lost 8 bases, V lost 6 bases, and 8 bases had no gene match. CDR3 length: 14 residues. CDR3 loop: CASRGTSSVHEQFF. Here the CDR3 DNA reads TGTGCCAGCAGGGGGACTAGCTCGGTCCATGAGCAGTTCTTC.

The chain couples TRBV11-3 to TRBJ2-2; 10 bases match TRBD2. Germline-derived CDR1 and CDR2 are SGHNT and YENEEA. The CDR3 spans 16 residues. Trimming took 6 bases from V and 8 from J; bases not matched to a gene: 12. The CDR3 reads CASSRGLAEWGGELFF. CDR3 sequence (DNA): TGTGCCAGCAGTCGAGGACTAGCGGAGTGGGGAGGGGAGCTGTTTTTT.

This chain connects TRBV5-6 to TRBJ2-1; D remains unclear. The CDR3 is 15 residues long. Germline V gene lookup returns CDR1 SGHDT and CDR2 YYEEEE. Trimming left V 1 base short and J 7 bases short, with 15 bases between. Here the CDR3 reads CASSLFLALRNEQFF. The CDR3 bases are TGTGCCAGCAGCTTGTTTTTAGCTCTTAGAAATGAGCAGTTCTTC.

This chain links TRBV25-1 with TRBJ2-2, with 8 positions matching TRBD1. The V segment lost 6 bases and the J segment 3 bases; nucleotides outside the gene matches: 0. This CDR3 comprises 13 residues. CDR1 is MGHDK, CDR2 SYGVNS, per germline. This CDR3 is CASRTGDTGELFF. The CDR3 nucleotides read TGTGCCAGCAGGACAGGGGACACCGGGGAGCTGTTTTTT.

The chain joins TRBV4-1 to TRBJ1-1; the D gene is possibly TRBD1 (6 bases). Trimming cost V 4 bases and J 4 bases, with 13 bases left between them. The CDR3 has 14 residues. Germline V lookup: CDR1 MGHRA, CDR2 YSYEKL. The CDR3 sequence is CASSRNRDPTEAFF. CDR3 nucleotides: TGCGCCAGCAGCCGTAACAGGGATCCCACTGAAGCTTTCTTT.

This chain joins TRBV27 and TRBJ1-4; 8 bases are a match to TRBD1. This CDR3 contains 15 residues. CDR1 and CDR2 from the germline V gene are MNHEY and SMNVEV (reference sequence). J lost 8 bases, V lost 5 bases, and 10 bases had no gene match. CDR3 loop: CASSHMDREGEKLFF. The DNA for the CDR3 is TGTGCCAGCAGTCACATGGACAGGGAGGGAGAAAAACTGTTTTTT.

V and J are TRBV19 and TRBJ1-2; D possibly corresponds to TRBD1 (6 bases). The germline CDR1 and CDR2 sequences are LNHDA and SQIVND (reference sequence). The CDR3 consists of 12 residues. Trimming cost V 7 bases and J 4 bases, with 10 bases left between them. CDR3 nucleotides: TGTGCCAGTAAACAGGGAAGCTATGGCTACACCTTC. Encoded protein: CASKQGSYGYTF.

For the CDR3, the DNA is TGTGCCAGCAGCGACCGACAGGGGAGACCTGAAGCTTTCTTT. As protein: CASSDRQGRPEAFF. J is TRBJ1-1 and V is TRBV7-6, with 8 positions matching TRBD1. Germline V gene data show CDR1 as SGHVS and CDR2 as FNYEAQ. CDR3 length: 14 residues. J gave up 6 bases and V 5 bases, and 8 bases lay outside the gene matches.

The rearrangement joins TRBV6-5 to TRBJ2-5; D may be TRBD2 (5 bases). The germline CDR1 and CDR2 sequences are MNHEY and SVGAGI. The V and J ends lost 2 bases and 4 bases respectively, with 11 bases between them. The CDR3 contains 14 residues. The CDR3 DNA sequence: TGTGCCAGCAGTTACCAGCCGGGGTTAGAGACCCAGTACTTC. Translated: CASSYQPGLETQYF.

V usage is TRBV15 and J usage is TRBJ1-3; D gene unclear. The germline CDR1 and CDR2 sequences are LNHNV and YYDKDF (reference sequence). CDR3 length: 14 residues. Trimming took off 3 bases at V and 7 bases at J, with 13 bases between the two ends. CDR3 in DNA: TGTGCCACCAGCAGTTTTAGTCCGGGGAACACCATATATTTT. It codes for CATSSFSPGNTIYF. The full variable domain, its missing parts supplied by reference TRBV15 and TRBJ1-3, is DAMVIQNPRYQVTQFGKPVTLSCSQTLNHNVMYWYQQKSSQAPKLLFHYYDKDFNNEADTPDNFQSRRPNTSFCFLDIRSPGLGDTAMYLCATSSFSPGNTIYFGEGSWLTVV.

This clone was recorded once. V gene TRBV2 combines with J gene TRBJ2-7, with D possibly being TRBD2 (6 bases). Per the germline V gene, CDR1 is SNHLY and CDR2 is FYNNEI. The V gene lost 8 bases and the J gene lost 1 base, with 9 bases spanning the gap. The CDR3 sequence is 12 residues long. The CDR3 here is CASLGLSYEQYF. The CDR3 nucleotides read TGTGCCAGCTTGGGACTTTCCTACGAGCAGTACTTC.

The gene calls are TRBV25-1 and TRBJ1-2; the match to TRBD1 covers 7 bases. Trimming cost V 6 bases and J 5 bases; bases outside gene matches: 9. The germline V gene has CDR1 MGHDK and CDR2 SYGVNS. CDR3 size: 14 residues. This CDR3 is CASSHSGTVYGYTF. The CDR3 DNA reads as TGTGCCAGCAGCCACTCTGGGACAGTATATGGCTACACCTTC.

The rearrangement uses TRBV10-2 and TRBJ2-2; D uncertain. Germline V CDR1 and CDR2: WSHSY, SAAADI. V was cut by 0 bases and J by 4 bases, with 6 bases left in between. The CDR3 has 14 amino acids. The CDR3 region is CASSESHFTGELFF. CDR3 bases: TGCGCCAGCAGTGAGTCACATTTCACCGGGGAGCTGTTTTTT.